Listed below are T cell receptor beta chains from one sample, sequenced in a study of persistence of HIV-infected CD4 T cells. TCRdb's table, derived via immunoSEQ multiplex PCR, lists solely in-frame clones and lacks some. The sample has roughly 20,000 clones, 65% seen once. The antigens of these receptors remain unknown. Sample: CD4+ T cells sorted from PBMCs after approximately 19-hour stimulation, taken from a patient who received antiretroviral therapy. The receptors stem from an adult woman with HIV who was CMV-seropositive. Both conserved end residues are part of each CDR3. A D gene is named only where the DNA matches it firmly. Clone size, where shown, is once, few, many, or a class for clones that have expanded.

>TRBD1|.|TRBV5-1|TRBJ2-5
CASSSGQGAQETQYF
TGCGCCAGCAGTTCGGGACAGGGGGCCCAAGAGACCCAGTACTTC
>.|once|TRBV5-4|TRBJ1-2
CASSLGREGVVRGYTF
TGTGCCAGCAGCTTGGGCCGGGAAGGGGTTGTACGTGGCTACACCTTC
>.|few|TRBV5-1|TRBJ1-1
CASSNGQKNTEAFF
TGCGCCAGCAGCAATGGACAGAAAAACACTGAAGCTTTCTTT
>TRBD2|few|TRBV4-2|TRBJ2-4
CASSQGLAGGGRSSKNIQYF
TGTGCCAGCAGCCAGGGACTAGCGGGGGGCGGGAGGTCTTCCAAAAACATTCAGTACTTC
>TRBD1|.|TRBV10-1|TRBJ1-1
CARGQWGTEAFF
TGCGCCAGGGGACAGTGGGGAACTGAAGCTTTCTTT
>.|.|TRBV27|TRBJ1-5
CASSSVRTVNQPQHF
TGTGCCAGCAGTTCTGTGAGAACCGTCAATCAGCCCCAGCATTTT
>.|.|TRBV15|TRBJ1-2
CATSRVLGQFNYGYTF
TGTGCCACCAGCAGAGTGCTCGGGCAGTTCAACTATGGCTACACCTTC
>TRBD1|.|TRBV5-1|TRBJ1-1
CASSRGQGNRATKTPYVNTEAFF
TGCGCCAGCAGTCGGGGACAGGGGAATCGGGCAACCAAGACCCCATACGTGAACACTGAAGCTTTCTTT
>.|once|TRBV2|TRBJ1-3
CASSQQGLGTGNTIYF
TGTGCCAGCAGTCAACAGGGATTGGGCACTGGAAACACCATATATTTT
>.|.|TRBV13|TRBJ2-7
CASRGRSSYEQYF
TGTGCCAGCAGGGGACGGAGCTCCTACGAGCAGTACTTC
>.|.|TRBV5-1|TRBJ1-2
CASSPSGYGGYTF
TGCGCCAGCAGCCCCTCCGGGTATGGGGGCTACACCTTC
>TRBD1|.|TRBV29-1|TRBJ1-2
CSVRHLETGAHGYTF
TGCAGCGTCCGACACCTTGAGACAGGGGCCCATGGCTACACCTTC
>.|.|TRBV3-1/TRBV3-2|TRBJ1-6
CASSQVASPLHF
TGTGCCAGCAGCCAAGTAGCTTCACCCCTCCACTTT
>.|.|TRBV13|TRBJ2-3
CASSLRGAYGADTQYF
TGTGCCAGCAGCTTACGAGGGGCCTATGGCGCAGATACGCAGTATTTT
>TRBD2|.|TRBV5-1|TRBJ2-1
CASSLRTSARNSYNEQFF
TGCGCCAGCAGCTTGAGGACTAGCGCACGAAACTCCTACAATGAGCAGTTCTTC